The clone carrying this TCR beta chain was seen at least ten times. Antigen unknown. The data are from a study of neurological immune-mediated disorders. Study findings and constraints: One related-CDR3 cluster, which may be a signature, held the repertoires of 18 of 34 multiple sclerosis patients after phylogenetic grouping.

5'RACE generated cDNA with 10-nucleotide random UMIs. Each CDR3 protein gets one entry after TCRdb re-called the 5' RACE reads with MiXCR. This table holds some 86,000 distinct CDR3 sequences, approximately 2.4% found once. CDR3 length equals 14 residues. V trimming: 2 bases; J trimming: 8 bases; junction bases outside the gene matches: 5. Germline V gene data show CDR1 as SGHTA and CDR2 as FQGNSA. The sample taken for sequencing was PBMCs. The chain couples TRBV7-2 to TRBJ1-2; 10 positions match TRBD1. The TCR comes from a woman aged 25 to 39 with multiple sclerosis. The CDR3 DNA reads TGTGCCAGCAGCTTACAAGGGACAGGGGCCGGCTACACCTTC. Amino acids: CASSLQGTGAGYTF.